This T cell receptor (beta chain) derives from a study of post-analysis software for immune sequencing data. The CDR3 is 16 amino acids. CDR1 and CDR2 from the germline V gene are SGHDT and YYEEEE. V dropped 1 base and J dropped 0 bases, with 14 bases sitting between them. The TCR beta cDNA libraries contained unique molecular identifiers. TCRdb ran MiXCR on the PCR reads and lists one entry per CDR3 protein. The sample holds about 680,000 distinct CDR3 sequences, over 45% seen once. Comment on this clonotype: Antigen specificity is unknown.

Study-wide points: Five TRBV segments, including TRBV5-6, TRBV5-1 and TRBV20-1, were more frequent in patients than controls.

The receptor's source is a girl aged 2 to 9 with multiple sclerosis. Sequenced input: blood. The chain joins TRBV5-6 to TRBJ2-7; D unresolved. CDR3 loop: CASSLIATPNSYEQYF. CDR3 nucleotides: TGTGCCAGCAGCTTGATTGCGACCCCAAACTCCTACGAGCAGTACTTC. Drawing the rest from reference TRBV5-6 and TRBJ2-7, the complete variable domain is DAGVTQSPTHLIKTRGQQVTLRCSPKSGHDTVSWYQQALGQGPQFIFQYYEEEERQRGNFPDRFSGHQFPNYSSELNVNALLLGDSALYLCASSLIATPNSYEQYFGPGTRLTVT.